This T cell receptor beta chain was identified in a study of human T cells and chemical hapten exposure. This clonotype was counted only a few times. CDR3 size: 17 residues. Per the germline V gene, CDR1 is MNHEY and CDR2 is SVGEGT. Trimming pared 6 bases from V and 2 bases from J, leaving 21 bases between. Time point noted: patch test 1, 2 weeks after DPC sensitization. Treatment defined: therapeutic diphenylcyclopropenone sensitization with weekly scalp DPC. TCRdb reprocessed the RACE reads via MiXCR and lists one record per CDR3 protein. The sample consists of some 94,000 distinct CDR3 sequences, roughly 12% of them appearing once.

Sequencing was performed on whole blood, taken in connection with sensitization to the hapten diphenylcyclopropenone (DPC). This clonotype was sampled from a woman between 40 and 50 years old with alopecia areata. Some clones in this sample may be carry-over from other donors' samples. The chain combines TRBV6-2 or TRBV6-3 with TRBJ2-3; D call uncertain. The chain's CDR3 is CASSSTSRTGHTDTQYF. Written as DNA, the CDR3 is TGTGCCAGCAGCTCCACAAGCCGGACGGGTCACACAGATACGCAGTATTTT.